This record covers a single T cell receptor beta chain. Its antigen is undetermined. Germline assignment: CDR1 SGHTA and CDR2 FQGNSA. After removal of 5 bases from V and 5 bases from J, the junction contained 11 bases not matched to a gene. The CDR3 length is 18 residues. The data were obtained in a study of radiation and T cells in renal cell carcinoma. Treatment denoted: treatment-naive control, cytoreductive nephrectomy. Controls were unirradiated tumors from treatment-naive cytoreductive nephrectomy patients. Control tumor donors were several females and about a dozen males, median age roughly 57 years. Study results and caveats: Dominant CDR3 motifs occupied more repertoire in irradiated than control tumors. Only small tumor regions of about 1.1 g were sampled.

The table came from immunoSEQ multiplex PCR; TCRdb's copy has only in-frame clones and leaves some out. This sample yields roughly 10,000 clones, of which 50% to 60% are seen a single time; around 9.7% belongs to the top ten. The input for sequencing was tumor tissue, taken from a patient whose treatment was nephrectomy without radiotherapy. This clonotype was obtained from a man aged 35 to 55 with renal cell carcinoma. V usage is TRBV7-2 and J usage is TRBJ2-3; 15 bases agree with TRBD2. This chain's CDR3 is CASSGLAGGPAPQDTQYF. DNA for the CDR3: TGTGCCAGCAGCGGACTAGCGGGAGGGCCTGCGCCCCAAGATACGCAGTATTTT.